Listed below are T cell receptor beta chains from one sample, sequenced in a study of T-cell memory formation after mild COVID-19. TCRdb reprocessed the 5' RACE reads with MiXCR, giving one entry per CDR3 protein. The sample includes 250,000 to 350,000 distinct CDR3 sequences, around 16% of them seen just once. Sequencing used PBMCs or a T cell subset sorted from them (not recorded which). These receptors all stem from a young man who had mild COVID-19 (a few samples of this study predate the infection). Cell type and time point are not known. The CDR3 runs from the conserved cysteine through the conserved F or W. The D gene is left open where the match is weak. Clone size is given for some rows only: seen once, a few or many times, or a class if the clone is expanded.

V	size	D	J	DNA	CDR3
TRBV7-9	-	TRBD2	TRBJ2-1	TGTGCCAGCACCATAGCGGGGTCTAACAATGAGCAGTTCTTC	CASTIAGSNNEQFF
TRBV7-2	few	-	TRBJ1-6	TGTGCCAGCAGCCGGACTGGTAATCGACCCCTCCACTTT	CASSRTGNRPLHF
TRBV25-1	-	TRBD2	TRBJ2-2	TGTGCCAGCAAAGGTCTCGCAGGGAGGGACACCGGGGAGCTGTTTTTT	CASKGLAGRDTGELFF
TRBV12-3/TRBV12-4	few	-	TRBJ1-2	TGTGCCAGCAGCCCCCGGGAGGGCTATGGCTACACCTTC	CASSPREGYGYTF
TRBV4-1	few	-	TRBJ1-5	TGCGCCAGCCGACAGCAAACCTTCTCTCAGCCCCAGCATTTT	CASRQQTFSQPQHF
TRBV7-6	few	TRBD2	TRBJ2-1	TGTGCCAGCAGCATAGGGACTAGCTACTACAATGAGCAGTTCTTC	CASSIGTSYYNEQFF
TRBV5-1	many	-	TRBJ2-5	TGCGCCAGCAGCTTGATAAGTGGCGGGGCGGGGACCCAGTACTTC	CASSLISGGAGTQYF
TRBV6-6	few	-	TRBJ1-6	TGTGCCAGCACCACTGGACGTTCACCCCTCCACTTT	CASTTGRSPLHF
TRBV20-1	-	TRBD1	TRBJ1-5	TGCAGTGCGACCGGGACAGGGAGTAGCAATCAGCCCCAGCATTTT	CSATGTGSSNQPQHF
TRBV12-2	few	-	TRBJ2-3	TGTGCAAGTCGCTTAGTGATAGTAGCGGGGGAGAAGACAGATACGCAGTATTTT	CASRLVIVAGEKTDTQYF
TRBV7-2	few	-	TRBJ2-3	TGTGCCAGCACCCCGGGGCAGAGCACAGATACGCAGTATTTT	CASTPGQSTDTQYF
TRBV9	-	-	TRBJ2-5	TGTGCCAGCAGCGCCCCGGAACTATCCGAGACCCAGTACTTC	CASSAPELSETQYF
TRBV6-5	few	TRBD1	TRBJ2-2	TGTGCCAGCAGTTACACCGGACAGGGTCGAGGCGGGGAGCTGTTTTTT	CASSYTGQGRGGELFF
TRBV20-1	few	-	TRBJ1-6	TGCAGTGCTACAGGGTTTGGTAATAATTCACCCCTCCACTTT	CSATGFGNNSPLHF
TRBV12-3/TRBV12-4	few	TRBD1	TRBJ2-1	TGTGCCAGCAGTCGGACAGGTCGGAATGAGCAGTTCTTC	CASSRTGRNEQFF
TRBV6-6	many	TRBD1	TRBJ1-6	TGTGCCAGCAGTTCCAGGGGGCCAGGGTCACCCCTCCACTTT	CASSSRGPGSPLHF
TRBV27	-	TRBD1	TRBJ2-7	TGTGCCAGCAGTTTCTTACAGGGGGAGAGCTCCTACGAGCAGTACTTC	CASSFLQGESSYEQYF
TRBV5-4	many	TRBD1	TRBJ1-6	TGTGCCAGCAGCTTGAACAGGGGCGCGAAACCCCTCCACTTT	CASSLNRGAKPLHF
TRBV11-1	-	-	TRBJ1-2	TGTGCCAGCAGCTACCAGGGCGGGGGATCTGGCTACACCTTC	CASSYQGGGSGYTF
TRBV7-2	few	-	TRBJ1-2	TGTGCCAGCAGCTTAGGGATAACAGGGATAGGCTACACCTTC	CASSLGITGIGYTF
TRBV7-2	-	-	TRBJ1-2	TGTGCCAGCAGCTTTCCCTATGGCTACACCTTC	CASSFPYGYTF
TRBV7-9	few	-	TRBJ1-2	TGTGCCAGCACCCTGTGGGCTAACTATGGCTACACCTTC	CASTLWANYGYTF
TRBV4-3	many	TRBD1	TRBJ2-2	TGCGCCAGCAGCCCCCAGACAGGGGATGGTAACACCGGGGAGCTGTTTTTT	CASSPQTGDGNTGELFF
TRBV7-9	few	-	TRBJ1-5	TGTGCCAGCACGGACACCAGGACCGATCAGCCCCAGCATTTT	CASTDTRTDQPQHF